The sequence of this T cell receptor beta chain was determined in a study of blood T cell repertoires in COVID-19. Study context: Sites in the United States, Italy and Spain provided acute and convalescent COVID-19 samples.

This clone has just a few counts. Germline CDR1 and CDR2: LNHDA and SQIVND (reference sequence). This CDR3 has 16 amino acids. J gave up 4 bases and V 5 bases, and 10 bases lay outside the gene matches. The assay was immunoSEQ multiplex PCR, and TCRdb's table has in-frame clones only and misses some. Seen here are about 190,000 clones, just under 80% observed once, and the top ten hold 2.5% to 3.5%. This sequence joins TRBV19 and TRBJ1-2, with TRBD1 matching over 10 bases. The sequencing sample was made of peripheral blood. This clonotype was obtained from an elderly woman with active or convalescent COVID-19. This CDR3 is CASSSRDRGLLYGYTF. DNA of the CDR3: TGTGCCAGTAGTTCCCGGGACAGGGGACTACTCTATGGCTACACCTTC.